A selection of T cell receptor beta chains follows, all from one sample in a study of T cell responses to AZD1222 COVID-19 vaccine. Sequencing was performed with immunoSEQ multiplex PCR; in TCRdb, only in-frame clones are kept and a portion is missing. Among under 150,000 clones, roughly 90% were seen once, and the ten largest hold 1.5% to 2%. The sample here was peripheral blood, taken 28 days after the second AZD1222 dose. The receptors derive from an adult who received the AZD1222 COVID-19 vaccine. Each CDR3 is given with its conserved first and last residue. The order of the fields is J gene, CDR3 length, clone size, V gene, D gene, CDR3 protein, CDR3 DNA. D genes are given only for firm matches. The size entry is marked missing in some rows and otherwise reads once, few, many or a size class.

TRBJ1-4	11	NA	TRBV29-1	NA	CSVAEVEKLFF	TGCAGCGTTGCGGAGGTAGAAAAACTGTTTTTT
TRBJ1-1	14	NA	TRBV24-1	NA	CATSEGGSNTEAFF	TGTGCCACCAGTGAAGGTGGCAGTAACACTGAAGCTTTCTTT
TRBJ1-1	14	NA	TRBV6-5	NA	CASTRRAQGTEAFF	TGTGCCAGCACGAGGAGGGCCCAGGGCACTGAAGCTTTCTTT
TRBJ1-1	13	few	TRBV19	NA	CASSIWGGTEAFF	TGTGCCAGTAGTATTTGGGGCGGTACTGAAGCTTTCTTT
TRBJ1-5	12	NA	TRBV28	NA	CASSSTNQPQHF	TGTGCCAGCAGTTCAACCAACCAGCCCCAGCATTTT
TRBJ2-1	16	NA	TRBV5-4	NA	CASSLTGTSSYNEQFF	TGTGCCAGCAGCTTAACCGGAACCAGCTCCTACAATGAGCAGTTCTTC
TRBJ1-1	13	NA	TRBV12-3/TRBV12-4	NA	CASSLRGYTEAFF	TGTGCCAGCAGTTTACGGGGGTACACTGAAGCTTTCTTT
TRBJ1-1	13	once	TRBV30	NA	CAWQGRDNSEAFF	TGTGCCTGGCAGGGCAGGGATAACTCTGAAGCTTTCTTT
TRBJ1-1	16	NA	TRBV7-9	NA	CASSLGLVGSSTEAFF	TGTGCCAGCAGCTTAGGTTTAGTAGGGTCGAGCACTGAAGCTTTCTTT
TRBJ1-5	15	NA	TRBV19	TRBD1	CASSPTGGGNQPQHF	TGTGCCAGTAGTCCGACAGGGGGAGGCAATCAGCCCCAGCATTTT
TRBJ1-5	13	NA	TRBV5-1	NA	CASSLVGNQPQHF	TGCGCCAGCAGCTTGGTGGGCAATCAGCCCCAGCATTTT
TRBJ2-6	15	NA	TRBV6-5	NA	CASRSTGSGANVLTF	TGTGCCAGCCGTTCCACGGGGAGTGGGGCCAACGTCCTGACTTTC
TRBJ2-6	16	NA	TRBV5-6	NA	CASSLTEFSGANVLTF	TGTGCCAGCAGTCTGACTGAATTCTCTGGGGCCAACGTCCTGACTTTC
TRBJ1-5	17	NA	TRBV6-1	TRBD1	CASSGDRGAGSNQPQHF	TGTGCCAGCAGTGGAGACAGGGGGGCGGGTAGCAATCAGCCCCAGCATTTT
TRBJ1-1	13	NA	TRBV9	TRBD1	CASSSTGNNEAFF	TGTGCCAGCAGCTCGACAGGGAATAATGAAGCTTTCTTT
TRBJ1-3	17	NA	TRBV9	NA	CASSKQSDIFSGNTIYF	TGTGCCAGCAGCAAGCAAAGTGACATTTTCTCTGGAAACACCATATATTTT
TRBJ1-2	15	NA	TRBV4-2	NA	CASSQGAETNYGYTF	TGTGCCAGCAGCCAAGGGGCAGAGACTAACTATGGCTACACCTTC
TRBJ1-1	14	NA	TRBV5-4	NA	CASSPEQGSTEAFF	TGTGCCAGCAGCCCGGAACAGGGATCCACTGAAGCTTTCTTT
TRBJ1-5	13	NA	TRBV7-3	NA	CASSLKGDQPQHF	TGTGCCAGCAGCTTAAAGGGTGACCAGCCCCAGCATTTT
TRBJ2-5	13	NA	TRBV18	TRBD1	CASSPGDSPTQYF	TGTGCCAGCTCACCAGGGGACAGTCCGACCCAGTACTTC
TRBJ1-4	18	NA	TRBV9	TRBD1	CASSVEGTGFGTNEKLFF	TGTGCCAGCAGCGTAGAAGGGACAGGTTTTGGGACTAATGAAAAACTGTTTTTT
TRBJ2-2	13	NA	TRBV2	NA	CASSGMVTGELFF	TGTGCCAGCAGTGGCATGGTAACCGGGGAGCTGTTTTTT
TRBJ2-5	13	NA	TRBV28	TRBD2	CASSSGGQETQYF	TGTGCCAGCAGTTCGGGGGGCCAAGAGACCCAGTACTTC